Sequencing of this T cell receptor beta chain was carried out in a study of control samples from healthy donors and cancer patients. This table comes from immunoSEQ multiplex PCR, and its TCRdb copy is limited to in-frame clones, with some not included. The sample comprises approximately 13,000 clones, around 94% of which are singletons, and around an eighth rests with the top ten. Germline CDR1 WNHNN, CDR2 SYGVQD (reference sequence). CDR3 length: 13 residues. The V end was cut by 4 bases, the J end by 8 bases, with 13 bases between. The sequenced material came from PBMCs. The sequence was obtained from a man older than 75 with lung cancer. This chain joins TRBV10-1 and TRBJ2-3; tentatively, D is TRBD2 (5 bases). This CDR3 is CASSAPSEVTQYF. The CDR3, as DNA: TGCGCCAGCAGTGCCCCGTCGGAGGTTACGCAGTATTTT.